This entry describes one T cell receptor (beta chain). This sample was included in a study of blood T cell repertoires in COVID-19. The overall study: The samples span acute and convalescent COVID-19 from the United States, Italy and Spain.

J lost 8 bases, V lost 4 bases, and 12 bases had no gene match. Germline V gives CDR1 MDHEN, CDR2 SYDVKM. CDR3 length equals 15 residues. Clones were read by immunoSEQ multiplex PCR, and TCRdb kept only the in-frame ones, dropping some. In the table there are around 250,000 clones, 85% of which are singletons. This receptor was identified in a man in his fifties or sixties with active or convalescent COVID-19. Material: peripheral blood. The V call is TRBV28, the J call TRBJ1-2; TRBD1 aligns across 8 bases. CDR3: CASSSWTGRSMGYTF. In DNA, the CDR3 is TGTGCCAGCAGTTCCTGGACAGGGCGGTCTATGGGCTACACCTTC.